These T cell receptor beta chains were read from a single sample in a study of T cells in localized non-small cell lung cancer. Profiling relied on immunoSEQ multiplex PCR, and the TCRdb table lists in-frame clones only, not all of them. The repertoire holds 50,000 to 70,000 clones, with just over 90% as singletons. The sequenced sample was peripheral blood, obtained before any cancer treatment. These receptors all stem from a man aged 35 to 69 with stage I lung adenocarcinoma. Each CDR3 is given with its conserved first and last residue. D genes are given only for firm matches. Clone size is not always given. Where it is, it says once, few, many or a class for expanded clones.

cdr3_nt	cdr3_aa	v_call	d_call	j_call	clone_size
TGCGCCAGCAGCTTGGACAGGGGGGTGAACACTGAAGCTTTCTTT	CASSLDRGVNTEAFF	TRBV5-1	TRBD1	TRBJ1-1	.
TGTGCCACAAAGGGGGACCAGAACACTGAAGCTTTCTTT	CATKGDQNTEAFF	TRBV18	.	TRBJ1-1	.
TGTGCCAGCAGTGTCGGCAGCAACCAAGAGACCCAGTACTTC	CASSVGSNQETQYF	TRBV6-1	.	TRBJ2-5	.
TGCGCCAGCAGCTCCCTATTCCAAGAGACCCAGTACTTC	CASSSLFQETQYF	TRBV5-1	.	TRBJ2-5	.
TGTGCTAGCAGCCCCTCGGCGGGCAGCACCGGGGAGCTGTTTTTT	CASSPSAGSTGELFF	TRBV7-7	.	TRBJ2-2	.
TGTGCCAGCAGCCTAGCGGACAGGGCTGGAAACACCATATATTTT	CASSLADRAGNTIYF	TRBV9	TRBD1	TRBJ1-3	.
TGCGCCAGCAGTGAGCCCCGGCTTGGGGGTACTGAAGCTTTCTTT	CASSEPRLGGTEAFF	TRBV10-1	.	TRBJ1-1	once
TGTGCCAGCAGTCCGGGGACAGGGCCCCACGAGCAGTACTTC	CASSPGTGPHEQYF	TRBV27	TRBD1	TRBJ2-7	.
TGTGCCAGTAGTATAGTTTGGGGGTACCAAGAGACCCAGTACTTC	CASSIVWGYQETQYF	TRBV19	.	TRBJ2-5	once
TGTGCCAGTAGAATTATACACCTCAGGGGGGCCACTGAAGCTTTCTTT	CASRIIHLRGATEAFF	TRBV19	TRBD1	TRBJ1-1	once
TGTGCCAGCAGCGAGGGGACTAGCGGGAGGTACAATGAGCAGTTCTTC	CASSEGTSGRYNEQFF	TRBV5-4	TRBD2	TRBJ2-1	.
TGTGCCAGCAGTTTAGAGGGCAGGGGGGAAGAGACCCAGTACTTC	CASSLEGRGEETQYF	TRBV27	.	TRBJ2-5	.
TGTGCCAGCAGAACTCCCGGGACAGGGGCCTACGAGCAGTACTTC	CASRTPGTGAYEQYF	TRBV11-2	TRBD1	TRBJ2-7	.
TGTGCCGTATCTGACCCGACGGGGGACCCCGGAATCTACGAGCAGTACTTC	CAVSDPTGDPGIYEQYF	TRBV10-3	.	TRBJ2-7	.
TGTGCCAGCAGTCTAGCAGATACGCAGTATTTT	CASSLADTQYF	TRBV6-1	.	TRBJ2-3	.
TGTGCCAGCAGCCCTGTGACGCGAGCTAACTATGGCTACACCTTC	CASSPVTRANYGYTF	TRBV5-4	.	TRBJ1-2	.
TGTGCCAGCAGCTTAACTGGGGGTAGAGTGATGAACACTGAAGCTTTCTTT	CASSLTGGRVMNTEAFF	TRBV7-3	.	TRBJ1-1	.
TGTGCCAGCAGTGTTCGACAGGGGAACGAGCAGTACTTC	CASSVRQGNEQYF	TRBV7-2	TRBD1	TRBJ2-7	.
TGCAGCGTTGTAGTGGAGGGGGCCGGCGGGGAGCTGTTTTTT	CSVVVEGAGGELFF	TRBV29-1	.	TRBJ2-2	once
TGCGCCAGCAGCTCCGGCAGGCGCTCTGGGGCCAACGTCCTGACTTTC	CASSSGRRSGANVLTF	TRBV5-1	.	TRBJ2-6	.
TGTGCCAGCAGCGTAGTAGCGGGAAGGATGGAGACCCAGTACTTC	CASSVVAGRMETQYF	TRBV9	TRBD2	TRBJ2-5	once
TGTGCCAGCAGCTTGGGGCCGAATTCTAACTATGGCTACACCTTC	CASSLGPNSNYGYTF	TRBV5-5	.	TRBJ1-2	.
TGTGCCAGCAGTTTATCGCTTAGCTATGGCTACACCTTC	CASSLSLSYGYTF	TRBV27	.	TRBJ1-2	.
TGTGCCAGCAGCTTAAACAATGACTATGGCTACACCTTC	CASSLNNDYGYTF	TRBV5-4	.	TRBJ1-2	once
TGTGCCAGCAGCGGACAGGGGGACGATCAGCCCCAGCATTTT	CASSGQGDDQPQHF	TRBV2	TRBD1	TRBJ1-5	.
TGTGCCAGCAGCCTGCGGACAGGACAGCAAGAGACCCAGTACTTC	CASSLRTGQQETQYF	TRBV7-9	TRBD1	TRBJ2-5	.
TGTGCTAGTGGCCCCTTGGGCAGGGCTTCCTACGAGCAGTACTTC	CASGPLGRASYEQYF	TRBV12-5	.	TRBJ2-7	.
TGTGCCAGCGGGGACGAGCAGTACTTC	CASGDEQYF	TRBV7-9	.	TRBJ2-7	.
TGTGCCAGCAGCTTAGGGCTAGCCTACGAGCAGTACTTC	CASSLGLAYEQYF	TRBV11-2	.	TRBJ2-7	.
TGTGCCAGCAGTTTATCCATGGGGCAGGGCTACGAGCAGTACTTC	CASSLSMGQGYEQYF	TRBV28	.	TRBJ2-7	.
TGTGCCAGCAGCTCGCGGGACAGCCACACTGAAGCTTTCTTT	CASSSRDSHTEAFF	TRBV14	TRBD1	TRBJ1-1	.
TGTGCCACCAGCAGAGGACAGGGGGGGGATAGCAATCAGCCCCAGCATTTT	CATSRGQGGDSNQPQHF	TRBV15	TRBD1	TRBJ1-5	.
TGTGCCAGCTCAATGGGTACTTCCTACGAGCAGTACTTC	CASSMGTSYEQYF	TRBV18	.	TRBJ2-7	.
TGTGCCAGCAGTTACTCGAGGGTCGACACAAGCACTGAAGCTTTCTTT	CASSYSRVDTSTEAFF	TRBV6-6	.	TRBJ1-1	.
TGCAGCGTTGAAGGGACAGGGGGCTGGGAAAAACTGTTTTTT	CSVEGTGGWEKLFF	TRBV29-1	TRBD1	TRBJ1-4	.
TGTGCCCAGGGGACAGGATCCCCTGAGCAGTTCTTC	CAQGTGSPEQFF	TRBV2	TRBD1	TRBJ2-1	once
TGTGCCAGCAGCCGAGAGTACAATGAGCAGTTCTTC	CASSREYNEQFF	TRBV11-3	.	TRBJ2-1	.
TGTGCCAGTAGTATAGGAGGGCATCAGCCCCAGCATTTT	CASSIGGHQPQHF	TRBV19	.	TRBJ1-5	.
TGTGCCAGCTCACCACGTCCACCCCACAGACTGGGAACCGGGGAGCTGTTTTTT	CASSPRPPHRLGTGELFF	TRBV18	.	TRBJ2-2	.
TGTGCCAGCAGTTTGCGCGGAATCAAAAACATTCAGTACTTC	CASSLRGIKNIQYF	TRBV28	.	TRBJ2-4	.
TGCAGCGTGGTCACAGATACGCAGTATTTT	CSVVTDTQYF	TRBV29-1	.	TRBJ2-3	.
TGTGCCACCAGCATCCCGCGAGGGACAGGGGCAGATACGCAGTATTTT	CATSIPRGTGADTQYF	TRBV15	TRBD1	TRBJ2-3	.
TGTGCCAGCAGCTCCGGGACAGAGGCCTACGAGCAGTACTTC	CASSSGTEAYEQYF	TRBV7-9	TRBD1	TRBJ2-7	.
TGTGCCACCACCTACCCGAGCTCCTACGAGCAGTACTTC	CATTYPSSYEQYF	TRBV10-3	.	TRBJ2-7	.
TGTGCCAGCGGGAGTTACGAGCAGTACTTC	CASGSYEQYF	TRBV5-6	.	TRBJ2-7	.
TGTGCCTGGAGTTCAGGAGTAGCGGGAATGGGCACAGATACGCAGTATTTT	CAWSSGVAGMGTDTQYF	TRBV30	TRBD2	TRBJ2-3	.
TGTGCCAGCAGCTTGGGAGGGTCGGCAGATACGCAGTATTTT	CASSLGGSADTQYF	TRBV7-2	TRBD2	TRBJ2-3	.
TGCAGCGCCCGGACAGGGGGGCGAAGGACCGGGGAGCTGTTTTTT	CSARTGGRRTGELFF	TRBV29-1	TRBD1	TRBJ2-2	.
TGTGCCAGCAGGGACAGTGCCTACGAGCAGTACTTC	CASRDSAYEQYF	TRBV6-1	.	TRBJ2-7	.
TGTGCCAGCAGCGTAGAGGACAGGGGGCCTATCACCGGGGAGCTGTTTTTT	CASSVEDRGPITGELFF	TRBV9	TRBD1	TRBJ2-2	.
TGTGCCAGCAGCCAGACGGGGCAGGGGGGCTACACCTTC	CASSQTGQGGYTF	TRBV4-2	.	TRBJ1-2	.
TGTGCCAGTAGTTTTAGCGGGAAAGAGACCCAGTACTTC	CASSFSGKETQYF	TRBV19	TRBD2	TRBJ2-5	.
TGTGCCAGCAGCAAAGGGGACAGCCTTAATGAAAAACTGTTTTTT	CASSKGDSLNEKLFF	TRBV21-1	.	TRBJ1-4	.
TGCAGCGGCGTGTCCGGGGACGAGCAGTACTTC	CSGVSGDEQYF	TRBV29-1	.	TRBJ2-7	.
TGTGCCAGCAGTAGTCTAGCGGGAGCGGGTGAGCAGTTCTTC	CASSSLAGAGEQFF	TRBV25-1	TRBD2	TRBJ2-1	.
TGCAGCGTTGAAGACGCGACAGGGGGCTATAATGAGCAGTTCTTC	CSVEDATGGYNEQFF	TRBV29-1	TRBD1	TRBJ2-1	.
TGTGCCATCAGTATGAGCGGGAGGTTGGCAGATACGCAGTATTTT	CAISMSGRLADTQYF	TRBV10-3	TRBD2	TRBJ2-3	.
TGTGCCATCTGGACAGAGAACACAGATACGCAGTATTTT	CAIWTENTDTQYF	TRBV5-8	.	TRBJ2-3	.
TGTGCCAGCACCGACCCTAAAGGAGGAGGCCACGAGCAGTACTTC	CASTDPKGGGHEQYF	TRBV7-9	.	TRBJ2-7	.